This T cell receptor beta chain was identified during a study of blood T cell repertoires in COVID-19. The overall study: Sources were T cells, B-cell-depleted T cells, or PBMCs; the material itself was cDNA or gDNA.

Germline V CDR1 and CDR2: SGHAT, FQDESV (reference sequence). There are 14 residues in the CDR3. V shed 3 bases and J shed 6 bases, with 14 bases lying between them. TCRdb's copy holds only in-frame clones and misses some; the assay was immunoSEQ multiplex PCR. The sample holds about 140,000 clones, about nine tenths seen once. This receptor was obtained from an elderly woman with acute or convalescent COVID-19. The sequenced material came from peripheral blood. The chain joins TRBV11-1 to TRBJ1-1; TRBD1 is a possible D gene (6 bases). In nucleotides, the CDR3 is TGTGCCAGCAGCTTTGGGGGCTTCAAGTCTGAAGCTTTCTTT. It yields the protein CASSFGGFKSEAFF.